This passage covers 4 T cell receptor beta chains from one sample sequenced in a study of blood T cell repertoires in COVID-19 (dated by TCRdb to between 2020 and 2021). The library was prepared using the immunoSEQ multiplex PCR assay. TCRdb stores this immuneACCESS table with in-frame sequences only. Part of the clones is absent; in the studies checked, under half of the shortfall reflects unresolved V genes, and no reason is known for the rest. This sample holds more than 65,000 clones; around 80% were observed only once. Jointly, the top ten make up approximately 19% of the sample. Material: peripheral blood. The receptors were gathered from a woman of 80 years or more with active or convalescent COVID-19.

The rearrangement joins TRBV12-3 or TRBV12-4 to TRBJ2-5, with D possibly being TRBD2 (6 bases). The V gene lost 3 bases and the J gene lost 10 bases, with 9 bases spanning the gap. The CDR3 has 11 residues. The CDR3 DNA is TGTGCCAGCAGTTTCGGAGGGAACCAGTACTTC. It codes for CASSFGGNQYF.

This clone came up a few times. The rearrangement joins TRBV7-6 to TRBJ2-2, with 7 bases fitting TRBD2. The CDR3 is made up of 16 amino acids. V was clipped by 2 bases and J by 3 bases; unmatched bases: 6. CDR1 and CDR2 (germline): SGHVS, FNYEAQ. This CDR3 reads CASSLTRLADTGELFF. Written as DNA, the CDR3 is TGTGCCAGCAGCTTAACTAGACTAGCCGACACCGGGGAGCTGTTTTTT.

The chain uses TRBV18 and TRBJ1-1, with 7 bases aligning to TRBD1. CDR1 KGHSH and CDR2 LQKENI come from the germline V gene. J lost 4 bases, V lost 2 bases, and 7 bases had no gene match. The CDR3 sequence is 15 residues long. The CDR3 protein is CASSPEGATSTEAFF. CDR3 sequence (DNA): TGTGCCAGCTCACCAGAGGGGGCGACGAGCACTGAAGCTTTCTTT.

Here the CDR3 reads CASSWVTSTDTQYF. The CDR3 DNA reads TGTGCCAGCAGCTGGGTGACTAGCACAGATACGCAGTATTTT. V usage is TRBV7-9 and J usage is TRBJ2-3; no clear D. V gave up 4 bases and J gave up 0 bases, with 8 bases separating them. From germline, CDR1 is SEHNR and CDR2 FQNEAQ (reference sequence). The CDR3 runs 14 residues.